These T cell receptor beta chains were read from a single sample in a study of T cell repertoires in cytomegalovirus infection. TCRdb used MiXCR to reprocess the reads, holding one entry per CDR3 protein. The sample records hundreds of thousands of distinct CDR3 sequences, around 11% being singletons. Sequencing was done on a sample of PBMCs. The origin of the receptors is a human donor in good health (CMV status not recorded). Some clones in this sample may be carry-over from other donors' samples. Each CDR3 is given with its conserved first and last residue. A D gene is named only where the DNA matches it firmly. Size is stated for part of the rows, as once, few or many counts, or as a class when the clone is expanded.

D gene	clone size	V gene	J gene	CDR3 DNA	CDR3 protein
TRBD1	few	TRBV30	TRBJ1-1	TGTGCCTGGAGTGTACCCAGGACAGGGGTAGCTGAAGCTTTCTTT	CAWSVPRTGVAEAFF
-	many	TRBV19	TRBJ1-5	TGTGCCTGTGCTGGGGGTCTCCGGGGGACCCAGCATTTT	CACAGGLRGTQHF
-	many	TRBV27	TRBJ2-6	TGTGCCAGCAGTTTCCGGGAGCCCTCTGGGGCCAACGTCCTGACTTTC	CASSFREPSGANVLTF
-	many	TRBV2	TRBJ1-2	TGTGCCAGCAGTGAAAGAGGACCCCGGTCTAACTATGGCTACACCTTC	CASSERGPRSNYGYTF
-	many	TRBV7-2	TRBJ1-1	TGTGCCAGCAGCCGTCCGGGACACTCGGGCACTGAAGCTTTCTTT	CASSRPGHSGTEAFF
-	many	TRBV28	TRBJ1-2	TGTGCCAGCAGGATAGGCAGGGAGCCCATCCTCTATGGCTACACCTTC	CASRIGREPILYGYTF
-	many	TRBV7-6	TRBJ1-6	TGTGCCAGCAGCCGAGCCGGCTCCTATAATTCACCCCTCCACTTT	CASSRAGSYNSPLHF
-	many	TRBV7-9	TRBJ2-1	TGTGCCAGCAGCCTGGGTAGTAGGGGTCGCTCCTACAATGAGCAGTTCTTC	CASSLGSRGRSYNEQFF
TRBD2	many	TRBV7-2	TRBJ2-5	TGTGCCAGCAGCTTAGGGGTTCTAGCGGGAGCATCAGAGACCCAGTACTTC	CASSLGVLAGASETQYF
-	many	TRBV7-3	TRBJ1-1	TGTGCCAGCAGCCTTATCAGGGGAGAGGGAAACACTGAAGCTTTCTTT	CASSLIRGEGNTEAFF
-	few	TRBV5-8	TRBJ1-6	TGTGCCAGCAGCTTGGCCCCCCAGGCCTTCAGTTCACCCCTCCACTTT	CASSLAPQAFSSPLHF
-	many	TRBV11-1	TRBJ2-1	TGTGCCAGCAGCCCCAGACAGGAACGGCTGAACAATGAGCAGTTCTTC	CASSPRQERLNNEQFF
-	-	TRBV2	TRBJ2-7	TGTGCCAGCAGTTGGGACAAGACCTACGAGCAGTACTTC	CASSWDKTYEQYF
TRBD1	many	TRBV18	TRBJ1-3	TGTGCCAGCTCATCCGGACAGGGCCACTCTGGAAACACCATATATTTT	CASSSGQGHSGNTIYF
-	many	TRBV7-9	TRBJ2-1	TGTGCCAGCAGCACCACGGTCGAAAGGAGCAATGAGCAGTTCTTC	CASSTTVERSNEQFF
-	-	TRBV29-1	TRBJ1-2	TGCAGCGTTGTTTCAGGCAGCGGAGGCTACACCTTC	CSVVSGSGGYTF
TRBD2	many	TRBV2	TRBJ2-3	TGTGCCAGCAGTGAGCAGACCCAGCGGGACACAGATACGCAGTATTTT	CASSEQTQRDTDTQYF
-	many	TRBV6-2/TRBV6-3	TRBJ1-2	TGTGCCATCGGTCGGACAGCGGCGGATGGTGGCTACACCTTC	CAIGRTAADGGYTF
-	many	TRBV7-9	TRBJ2-1	TGTGCCACCCGGGGCGGCAGGGAGTCTTTCAATGAGCAGTTCTTC	CATRGGRESFNEQFF
-	many	TRBV12-3/TRBV12-4	TRBJ1-1	TGTGCCAGCAGCTTGGTTGGGGCTGAAGCTTTCTTT	CASSLVGAEAFF